The clone carrying this TCR beta chain was seen ten or more times. What it binds is unknown. These data belong to a study of T-cell memory formation after mild COVID-19. TCRdb passed the 5' RACE reads through MiXCR, listing each CDR3 protein once. Found here are 40,000 to 45,000 distinct CDR3 sequences, about a tenth of them singletons; the top ten hold about an eighth. The germline CDR1 and CDR2 sequences are SGHTA and FQGNSA. The V end was cut by 3 bases, the J end by 6 bases, with 9 bases between. This CDR3 contains 12 residues. Study-wide findings and caveats: The study found contracting CD4+ clones mainly in CM and EM and contracting CD8+ clones in EMRA. Among clones peaking at day 37 in the second wave, SARS-CoV-2 specificity remained unconfirmed.

The sequenced sample was PBMCs or a T cell subset sorted from them (not recorded which). This sequence joins TRBV7-2 and TRBJ2-7; TRBD2 might be the D (5 bases). The clonotype originates from an adult woman who had mild COVID-19 (a few samples of this study predate the infection). Cell type and time point are not known. CDR3 in amino acids: CASSFSRGEQYF. The DNA of the CDR3 is TGTGCCAGCAGCTTTAGTCGGGGCGAGCAGTACTTC.